This T cell receptor beta chain comes out of a study of CD8 T cells in ankylosing spondylitis. TCR beta libraries were made by quantitative 5'-RACE with molecular barcodes. TCRdb analysed the 5' RACE reads with MiXCR anew, one entry per CDR3 protein. The sample includes about 30,000 distinct CDR3 sequences, about 31% seen only once; the top ten take 35% to 50%. V lost 0 bases and J 6 bases, leaving 12 bases between the germline ends. The CDR3 totals 15 residues. Germline V gene data show CDR1 as MGHRA and CDR2 as YSYEKL. This clonotype was obtained from a male donor with ankylosing spondylitis. The source material was synovial fluid, either unsorted or a sorted T cell fraction (not recorded which). The chain couples TRBV4-1 to TRBJ1-5; no definite D call. CDR3 in amino acids: CASSQDALGSQPQHF. The CDR3 region has the DNA TGCGCCAGCAGCCAAGATGCCCTCGGTAGTCAGCCCCAGCATTTT.